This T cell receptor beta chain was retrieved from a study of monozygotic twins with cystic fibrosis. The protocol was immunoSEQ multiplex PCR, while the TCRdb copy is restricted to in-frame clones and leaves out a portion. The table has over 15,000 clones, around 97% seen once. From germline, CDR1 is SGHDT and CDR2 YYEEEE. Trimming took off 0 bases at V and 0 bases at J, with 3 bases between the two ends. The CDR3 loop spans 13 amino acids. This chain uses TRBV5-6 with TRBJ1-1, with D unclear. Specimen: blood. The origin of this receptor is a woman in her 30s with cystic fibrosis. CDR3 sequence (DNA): TGTGCCAGCAGCTTGGGTGTGAACACTGAAGCTTTCTTT. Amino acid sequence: CASSLGVNTEAFF.